This T cell receptor (beta chain) was recorded in a study of technical replicates of blood from a few donors. The CDR3 consists of 14 residues. CDR1 SGHDN and CDR2 FVKESK come from the germline V gene. Between the trimmed V and J ends, which lost 1 base and 5 bases, there was a span of 11 bases. This clone was counted once. Sequenced by immunoSEQ multiplex PCR; TCRdb stores in-frame clones only, minus some. The data show roughly 65,000 clones, 88% seen once. This TCR was recovered from a human donor in good health. Some clones in this sample may be carry-over from other donors' samples. Sequencing was done on a sample of PBMCs. The rearrangement links TRBV14 to TRBJ2-5, with D tentatively TRBD2 (6 bases). Here the CDR3 reads CASSQGIGRETQYF. In DNA, the CDR3 is TGTGCCAGCAGCCAAGGCATTGGGAGGGAGACCCAGTACTTC.